This record looks at one TCR beta chain sequence and its context. The antigen is not known. Sequenced material consisted of expressed TCRB transcripts (all of the isolated RNA was reverse transcribed). Samples of naive, central memory and regulatory T cells yielded a mean of about 3.5 million reads. The protocol was immunoSEQ multiplex PCR, while the TCRdb copy is restricted to in-frame clones and leaves out a portion. The table records about 40,000 clones, around 48% of them present only once. Via CD45RO/CCR7/CD25/CD127/CD95/CD27, cells of the CD4+ naive, central memory, regulatory and stem cell-like memory subsets were sorted. This entry is derived from a study of beta chain features in type 1 diabetes. On the study more broadly: Across the samples, 107,917,701 sorted cells were examined in total.

CDR1 is WNHNN and CDR2 is SYGVQD in the germline V gene (reference sequence). Trimming stripped 0 bases from V and 5 bases from J, with 15 bases between. This CDR3 is built from 16 residues. Study outcomes and limitations: For cells with high TCR expression, cDNA sequencing could yield over-representation.

Sequences were obtained from central memory CD4+ T cells from blood. This clonotype was sampled from a woman between 18 and 29 years old in good health. The chain links TRBV10-1 to TRBJ2-3; tentative D call: TRBD2 (5 bases). The CDR3: CASSESTPGSIDTQYF. CDR3 nucleotides: TGCGCCAGCAGTGAGTCGACTCCGGGGAGTATAGATACGCAGTATTTT.